Given below is one T cell receptor (beta chain) in context. This clonotype was found many times. There is no known antigen for this receptor. One end of the junction fails to match germline, which may point to a read error. This sample stems from a study of T cells in Graves' hyperthyroidism and ophthalmopathy (dated by TCRdb to the late 2010s). About the investigation overall: Peripheral blood was sampled at the time of initial diagnosis, prior to any treatment. A discovery cohort of approximately 100 patients, 43 with Graves' ophthalmopathy and over 55 with stable Graves' hyperthyroidism, was used to find distinguishing TCR V-J signatures. Prospective prediction of ophthalmopathy was tested in an independent validation cohort of about 19 hyperthyroidism patients and some 17 patients who later progressed to ophthalmopathy. The 75 to 100 discovery patients were randomly divided into training and test sets at a 7:3 ratio. Thyroid tissue and blood T-cell repertoires from several Graves' hyperthyroidism patients were also compared in the study. After blood sampling, hyperthyroidism patients were treated with methimazole at a starting dose of 30 mg daily, and ophthalmopathy patients were treated with high-dose intravenous methylprednisolone. The paper reports TCR Vbeta CDR3 sequencing of 130 to 150 peripheral blood samples: 40 or so ophthalmopathy, around 80 hyperthyroidism and approximately 17 progressor patients. Summary of the overall study and its limitations: Sample size was not statistically predetermined, and investigators were not blinded to group allocation. Ophthalmopathy was separated from stable hyperthyroidism by a 13 V-J signature model, with approximately 85% sensitivity and approximately 84% specificity obtained in cross-validation and 80%/75% obtained in testing. Blood samples also contained most of the expanded thyroid clonotypes (frequency above 0.001), which suggests that blood repertoires may reflect thyroid immune responses. In validation, the model predicted progression to ophthalmopathy with roughly 70% sensitivity and approximately 74% specificity, a median of about 6 months before onset.

CDR1 and CDR2 are read off the germline V gene as ENHRY and SYGVKD. Measured from the cysteine to the phenylalanine, the CDR3 is 13 residues long. Only CDR3 DNA remains: 39 bases, in frame from the first base. Graves' hyperthyroidism was defined as stable when no progression to ophthalmopathy occurred over 18 months of follow-up. Hyperthyroidism patients were aged 18 to 65 years and newly diagnosed, with disease duration of less than 2 months. Any patient with an uncontrolled infection, another autoimmune disease, pregnancy or lactation was excluded. Diagnoses were established on the basis of clinical symptoms, serum thyroxine and TRAb, thyroid ultrasound, and orbital computed tomography. PBMCs were isolated from 7.5 to 10 ml of fresh peripheral blood by Ficoll-Paque density gradient centrifugation. Trizol reagent was used to extract total RNA, and RNA quality was then checked on an Agilent 2100 Bioanalyzer.

The TCR beta CDR3 regions were amplified from the RNA transcripts. A first-round RT-PCR of the TCR CDR3 used the HTBI primer set with the Qiagen OneStep RT-PCR kit. Libraries were constructed in a second round of multiplex PCR, after which size selection and purification were performed. Paired-end sequencing of the libraries was performed with 100 bp reads on an Illumina HiSeq2000. As for how the authors treated the data: SOAPnuke was used to process the raw data, throwing out any read that contained adapters or uncalled bases, had a mean Phred below 15, or lacked an exact constant-primer or identifier match. High-quality paired reads were merged with COPE v1.2.5, and unique nucleotide sequences were defined as clonotypes. Clonotypes were aligned to IMGT TRBV, TRBD and TRBJ reference segments using MiTCR v1.1. Analysis was restricted to V-J combinations with a frequency above 0.0001, which covered 99.2% of repertoires. The TCS score was defined as F50 (clonal expansion) divided by E x V (chaos), with BLOSUM62-based TCRdist calculated between CDR3 peptides within each V-J. Welch's t-statistics and random forest reduced roughly 540 V-J features to around 14, which were used in a naive Bayes classifier (R e1071). The similarity between thyroid and blood repertoires was quantified using the Morisita-Horn index. TCRdb reran the public reads through fastp at Q25 and MiXCR, keeping productive beta chains. Rows merge per CDR3 protein into single entries with the most common DNA and genes. For this entry, the V and J calls and clone size follow TCRdb and not the study's own pipeline. The sample table lists over 700,000 distinct CDR3 sequences, 35% to 45% of them with a count of one. The ten largest make up around 9.3% of the sample.

The chain employs TRBV10-3 and TRBJ1-1; the D gene is possibly TRBD1, with 5 bases matching. The sequence was collected from a man younger than 35 with Graves' hyperthyroidism. Sequencing was done on a sample of blood. The CDR3 protein: CAISDEGNPEAFF. The sequence in DNA is TGTGCCATCAGTGACGAGGGGAACCCTGAAGCTTTCTTT.